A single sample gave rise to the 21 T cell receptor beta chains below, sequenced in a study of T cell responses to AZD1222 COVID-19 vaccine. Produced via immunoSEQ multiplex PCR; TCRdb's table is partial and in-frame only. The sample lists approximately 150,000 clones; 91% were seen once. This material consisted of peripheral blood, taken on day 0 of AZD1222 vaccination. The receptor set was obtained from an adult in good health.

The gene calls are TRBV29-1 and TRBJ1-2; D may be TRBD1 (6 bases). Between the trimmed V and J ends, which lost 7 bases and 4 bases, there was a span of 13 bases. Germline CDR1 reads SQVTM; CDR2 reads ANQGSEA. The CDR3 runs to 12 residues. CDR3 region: CSADGGVYGYTF. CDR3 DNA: TGCAGCGCCGACGGGGGCGTCTATGGCTACACCTTC.

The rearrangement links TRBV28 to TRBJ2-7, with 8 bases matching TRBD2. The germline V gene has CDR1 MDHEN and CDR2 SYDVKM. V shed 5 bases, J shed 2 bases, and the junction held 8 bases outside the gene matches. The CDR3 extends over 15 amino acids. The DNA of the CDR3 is TGTGCCAGCAGTCTCGGGGGGGGGCCGCCCTACGAGCAGTACTTC. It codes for CASSLGGGPPYEQYF.

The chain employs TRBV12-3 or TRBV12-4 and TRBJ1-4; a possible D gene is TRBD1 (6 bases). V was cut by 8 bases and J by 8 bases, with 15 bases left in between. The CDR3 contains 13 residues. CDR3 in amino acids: CASVTGRAEKLFF. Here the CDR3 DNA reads TGTGCCAGCGTTACAGGGAGAGCGGAAAAACTGTTTTTT.

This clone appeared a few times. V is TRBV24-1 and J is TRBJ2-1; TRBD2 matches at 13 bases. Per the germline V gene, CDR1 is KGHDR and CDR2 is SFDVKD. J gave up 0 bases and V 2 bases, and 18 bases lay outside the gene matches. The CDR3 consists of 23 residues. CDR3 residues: CATSDSGPGGTSGIKSSYNEQFF. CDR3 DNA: TGTGCCACCAGTGATTCGGGACCAGGAGGGACTAGCGGGATTAAGAGCTCCTACAATGAGCAGTTCTTC.

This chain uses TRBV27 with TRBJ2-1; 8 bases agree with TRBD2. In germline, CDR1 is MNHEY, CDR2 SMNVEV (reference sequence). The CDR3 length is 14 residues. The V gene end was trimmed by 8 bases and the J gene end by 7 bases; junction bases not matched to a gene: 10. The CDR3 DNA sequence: TGTGCCAGCCGGTGGACGGGAGGGCTGAATGAGCAGTTCTTC. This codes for CASRWTGGLNEQFF.

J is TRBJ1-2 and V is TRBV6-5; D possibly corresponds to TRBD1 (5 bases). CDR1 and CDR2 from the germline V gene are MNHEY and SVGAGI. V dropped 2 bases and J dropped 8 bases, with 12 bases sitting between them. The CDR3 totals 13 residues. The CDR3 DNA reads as TGTGCCAGCAGTTACCGGGGGGTGGACGGCTACACCTTC. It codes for CASSYRGVDGYTF.

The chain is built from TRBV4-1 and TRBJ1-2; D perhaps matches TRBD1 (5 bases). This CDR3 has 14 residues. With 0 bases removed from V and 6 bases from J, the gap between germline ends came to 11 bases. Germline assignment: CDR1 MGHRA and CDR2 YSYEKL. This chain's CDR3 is CASSQDRGADGYTF. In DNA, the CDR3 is TGCGCCAGCAGCCAAGATAGAGGGGCAGATGGCTACACCTTC.

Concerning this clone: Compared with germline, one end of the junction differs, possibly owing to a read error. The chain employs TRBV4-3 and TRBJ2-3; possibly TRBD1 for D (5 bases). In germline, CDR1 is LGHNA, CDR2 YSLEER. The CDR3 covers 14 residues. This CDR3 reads CASRQGLGEDTQYF. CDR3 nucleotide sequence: TGCGCCAGCAGACAAGGGTTAGGGGAAGATACGCAGTATTTT.

CDR3 residues: CASSYSVGDTQYF. The CDR3 DNA reads as TGTGCCAGCAGTTACTCCGTCGGAGATACGCAGTATTTT. V is TRBV6-2 or TRBV6-3 and J is TRBJ2-3; D uncertain. The CDR3 is 13 residues long. Per germline, CDR1 MNHEY and CDR2 SVGEGT. Trimming removed 0 bases from V and 5 bases from J, with 6 bases in between.

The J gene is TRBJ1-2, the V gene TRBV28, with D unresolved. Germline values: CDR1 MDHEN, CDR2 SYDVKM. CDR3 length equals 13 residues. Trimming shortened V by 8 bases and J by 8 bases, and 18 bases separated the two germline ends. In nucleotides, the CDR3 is TGTGCCAGCTCCTCAAGAGGCGGAGGGGGCTACACCTTC. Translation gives CASSSRGGGGYTF.

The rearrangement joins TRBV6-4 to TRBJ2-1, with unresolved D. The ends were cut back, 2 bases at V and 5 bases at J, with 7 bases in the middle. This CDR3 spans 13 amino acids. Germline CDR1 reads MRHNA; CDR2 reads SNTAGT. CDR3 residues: CASSDKPHNEQFF. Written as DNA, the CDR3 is TGTGCCAGCAGTGACAAACCCCACAATGAGCAGTTCTTC.

CDR3 sequence (DNA): TGTGCCAGCAGAGGCTCCTACGAGCAGTACTTC. Amino acids: CASRGSYEQYF. The chain has TRBV6-5 and TRBJ2-7, with D unclear. Deletions cut 6 bases from V and 0 bases from J, with 3 bases between. The CDR3 covers 11 residues. In germline, CDR1 is MNHEY, CDR2 SVGAGI.

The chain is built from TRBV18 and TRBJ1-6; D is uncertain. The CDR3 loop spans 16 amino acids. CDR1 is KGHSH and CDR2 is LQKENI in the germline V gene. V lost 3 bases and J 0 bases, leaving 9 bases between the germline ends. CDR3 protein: CASSPFESSYNSPLHF. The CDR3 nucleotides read TGTGCCAGCTCACCCTTCGAGAGCTCCTATAATTCACCCCTCCACTTT.

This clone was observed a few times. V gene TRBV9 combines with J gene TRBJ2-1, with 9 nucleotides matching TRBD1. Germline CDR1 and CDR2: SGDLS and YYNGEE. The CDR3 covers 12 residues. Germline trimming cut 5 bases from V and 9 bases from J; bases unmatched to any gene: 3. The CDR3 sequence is CASRDRGGEQFF. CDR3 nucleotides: TGTGCCAGCAGGGACAGGGGAGGTGAGCAGTTCTTC.

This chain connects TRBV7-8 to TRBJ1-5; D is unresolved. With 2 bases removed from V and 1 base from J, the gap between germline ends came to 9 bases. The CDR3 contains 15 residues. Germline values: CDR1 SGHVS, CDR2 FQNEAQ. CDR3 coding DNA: TGTGCCAGCAGCTTACGCGCAGGAAGCAATCAGCCCCAGCATTTT. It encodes CASSLRAGSNQPQHF.

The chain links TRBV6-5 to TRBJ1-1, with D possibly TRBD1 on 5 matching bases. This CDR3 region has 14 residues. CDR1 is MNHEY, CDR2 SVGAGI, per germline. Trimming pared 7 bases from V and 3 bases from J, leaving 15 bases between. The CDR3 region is CASTPRGAHTEAFF. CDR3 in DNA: TGTGCCAGCACTCCGAGAGGGGCCCACACTGAAGCTTTCTTT.

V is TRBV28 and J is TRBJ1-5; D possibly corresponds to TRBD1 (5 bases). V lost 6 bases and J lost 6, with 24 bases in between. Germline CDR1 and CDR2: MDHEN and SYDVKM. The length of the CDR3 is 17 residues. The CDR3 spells CASRTEWGRGGSQPQHF. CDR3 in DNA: TGTGCCAGCAGAACCGAGTGGGGTAGGGGTGGGAGTCAGCCCCAGCATTTT.

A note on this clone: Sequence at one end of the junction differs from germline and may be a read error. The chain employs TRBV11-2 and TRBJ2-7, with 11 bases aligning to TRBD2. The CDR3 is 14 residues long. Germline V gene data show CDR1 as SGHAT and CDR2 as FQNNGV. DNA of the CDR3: TGTGCCAGCAGTTTAGCGGGAGGGTGGTACGAGCAGTACTTC. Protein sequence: CASSLAGGWYEQYF.

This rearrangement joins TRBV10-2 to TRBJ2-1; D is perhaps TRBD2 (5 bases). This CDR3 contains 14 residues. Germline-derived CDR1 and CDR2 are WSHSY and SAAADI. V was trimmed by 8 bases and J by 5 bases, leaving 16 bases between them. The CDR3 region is CASGGSRQNNEQFF. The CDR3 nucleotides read TGCGCCAGCGGAGGTAGCAGACAAAACAATGAGCAGTTCTTC.

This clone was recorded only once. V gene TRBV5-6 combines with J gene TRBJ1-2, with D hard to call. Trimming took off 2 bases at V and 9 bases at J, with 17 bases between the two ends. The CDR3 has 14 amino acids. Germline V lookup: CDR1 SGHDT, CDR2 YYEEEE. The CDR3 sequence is CASSLSPTPRSYTF. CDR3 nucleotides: TGTGCCAGCAGCTTAAGTCCGACGCCCCGGAGCTACACCTTC.

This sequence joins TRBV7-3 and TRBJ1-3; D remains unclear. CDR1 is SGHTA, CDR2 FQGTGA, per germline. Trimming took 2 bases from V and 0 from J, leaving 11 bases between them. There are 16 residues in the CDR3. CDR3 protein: CASSLGPSSSGNTIYF. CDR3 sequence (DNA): TGTGCCAGCAGCTTAGGCCCCTCCAGCTCTGGAAACACCATATATTTT.